The next 21 T cell receptor beta chains were all read from a single sample in a study of blood T cell repertoires in COVID-19. Assay: immunoSEQ multiplex PCR; the TCRdb copy retains only in-frame clones and omits some. The table records about 140,000 clones, 65% to 80% of them present only once. The sample consisted of peripheral blood. The source of these receptors is a man in his 60s with acute or convalescent COVID-19.

CDR3 DNA: TGCGCCAGCTCAAAGGTACTAGCGGGAGGGGAGGAGCAGTTCTTC. Its translation is CASSKVLAGGEEQFF. The gene calls are TRBV5-1 and TRBJ2-1; 13 bases line up with TRBD2. This CDR3 contains 15 residues. Trimming cost V 7 bases and J 10 bases; bases outside gene matches: 11. CDR1 and CDR2 (germline): SGHRS, YFSETQ.

This chain links TRBV6-5 with TRBJ1-1; 11 bases are a match to TRBD1. The CDR3 totals 15 residues. Germline loops: CDR1 MNHEY, CDR2 SVGAGI. J was trimmed by 5 bases and V by 4 bases; bases with no gene match: 6. The CDR3 here is CASSSGQGARTEAFF. Written as DNA, the CDR3 is TGTGCCAGCAGTTCCGGACAGGGGGCGCGGACTGAAGCTTTCTTT.

V and J are TRBV3-1 (or the pseudogene TRBV3-2) and TRBJ1-4; no firm D call. The germline gives CDR1 LGHDT, CDR2 YNNKEL (reference sequence). The CDR3 consists of 12 residues. Trimming took off 9 bases at V and 5 bases at J, with 10 bases between the two ends. The chain's CDR3 is CASGQSNEKLFF. DNA of the CDR3: TGTGCCAGTGGGCAGTCGAATGAAAAACTGTTTTTT.

The V and J genes are TRBV7-2 and TRBJ1-2, with 9 bases that match TRBD1. Germline CDR1 is SGHTA and CDR2 is FQGNSA. V lost 5 bases, J lost 1 base, and 2 bases stayed unmatched. This CDR3 region has 14 residues. As DNA, the CDR3 is TGTGCCAGCAGCCCGGACAGGGGTAACTATGGCTACACCTTC. The encoded protein is CASSPDRGNYGYTF. The variable domain in full, with the rest retrieved from reference TRBV7-2 and TRBJ1-2, is GAGVSQSPSNKVTEKGKDVELRCDPISGHTALYWYRQSLGQGLEFLIYFQGNSAPDKSGLPSDRFSAERTGGSVSTLTIQRTQQEDSAVYLCASSPDRGNYGYTFGSGTRLTVV.

This rearrangement joins TRBV9 to TRBJ2-6; D perhaps matches TRBD1 (5 bases). Trimming shortened V by 0 bases and J by 4 bases, and 5 bases separated the two germline ends. The germline V gene has CDR1 SGDLS and CDR2 YYNGEE. The CDR3 extends over 14 amino acids. CDR3 residues: CASSVGGGANVLTF. For the CDR3, the DNA is TGTGCCAGCAGCGTAGGGGGCGGGGCCAACGTCCTGACTTTC.

This chain uses TRBV27 with TRBJ2-3, with TRBD2 as a possible D gene (5 bases). CDR1 and CDR2 from the germline V gene are MNHEY and SMNVEV (reference sequence). The CDR3 spans 14 residues. V gave up 7 bases and J gave up 6 bases, with 17 bases separating them. The CDR3 protein is CASTGSPRADTQYF. CDR3 bases: TGTGCCAGCACCGGTTCCCCGCGGGCGGATACGCAGTATTTT.

The rearrangement links TRBV7-2 to TRBJ1-2, with D perhaps matching TRBD1 (6 bases). Trimming stripped 3 bases from V and 8 bases from J, with 19 bases between. There are 15 residues in the CDR3. Germline-derived CDR1 and CDR2 are SGHTA and FQGNSA. CDR3 nucleotide sequence: TGTGCCAGCAGCTTCTCGACAGGAGAATCAAAAGGCTACACCTTC. Its protein is CASSFSTGESKGYTF.

The rearrangement links TRBV5-1 to TRBJ2-1, with 9 bases identical to TRBD2. Germline V gives CDR1 SGHRS, CDR2 YFSETQ. V lost 1 base, J lost 1 base, and 6 bases stayed unmatched. The CDR3 has 17 residues. DNA for the CDR3: TGCGCCAGCAGCTTGAGACTAGCGGCCTTATCCTACAATGAGCAGTTCTTC. It codes for CASSLRLAALSYNEQFF.

The gene calls are TRBV19 and TRBJ2-7, with 7 bases aligning to TRBD1. Germline loops: CDR1 LNHDA, CDR2 SQIVND (reference sequence). The CDR3 is made up of 15 amino acids. J lost 5 bases, V lost 0 bases, and 7 bases had no gene match. The CDR3 protein is CASSIEWTGSDEQYF. The CDR3 DNA follows: TGTGCCAGTAGTATAGAATGGACAGGTAGTGACGAGCAGTACTTC.

CDR3 sequence (DNA): TGTGCCAGCAGTGAAGGAAGGGCAGGGACAAGCTATGGCTACACCTTC. This gives the protein CASSEGRAGTSYGYTF. The genes are TRBV6-1 and TRBJ1-2, with D perhaps TRBD1 (6 bases). This CDR3 spans 16 amino acids. V lost 1 base and J 4 bases, leaving 16 bases between the germline ends. Germline V gene data show CDR1 as MNHNS and CDR2 as SASEGT.

The V and J genes are TRBV11-2 and TRBJ1-2, with 7 bases lining up with TRBD1. The CDR3 totals 14 residues. Germline loops: CDR1 SGHAT, CDR2 FQNNGV. The J segment lost 4 bases and the V segment lost 2 bases, leaving 4 bases of the junction unmatched. CDR3 in DNA: TGTGCCAGCAGCTTAACGACAGGGTTCTATGGCTACACCTTC. It yields the protein CASSLTTGFYGYTF.

The rearrangement joins TRBV4-1 to TRBJ1-1; a possible D gene is TRBD1 (6 bases). V was trimmed by 4 bases and J by 11 bases, leaving 14 bases between them. Germline CDR1 and CDR2: MGHRA and YSYEKL. This CDR3 contains 12 residues. CDR3 nucleotides: TGCGCCAGCAGCCCTGGTCCAGGGGAGGCTTTCTTT. Translation: CASSPGPGEAFF.

The table lists this clone with a few counts. This rearrangement joins TRBV4-2 to TRBJ1-2; unclear D gene. CDR3 length: 15 amino acids. The ends were cut back, 0 bases at V and 5 bases at J, with 13 bases in the middle. The V gene's germline CDR1 is LGHNA and CDR2 YNFKEQ. The CDR3 DNA reads TGTGCCAGCAGCCAAGATGGGAGGGTGGGGTATGGCTACACCTTC. Amino acids: CASSQDGRVGYGYTF.

The genes are TRBV5-6 and TRBJ2-3, with 8 bases matching TRBD1. After removal of 6 bases from V and 5 bases from J, the junction contained 11 bases not matched to a gene. The CDR3 has 15 amino acids. Per the germline V gene, CDR1 is SGHDT and CDR2 is YYEEEE. The CDR3: CASNRGNRGLDTQYF. The CDR3 bases are TGTGCCAGCAATCGCGGGAACAGGGGGTTAGATACGCAGTATTTT.

This rearrangement joins TRBV6-5 to TRBJ1-1, with TRBD1 matching over 8 bases. CDR3 length: 15 amino acids. Per the germline V gene, CDR1 is MNHEY and CDR2 is SVGAGI. The junction had 7 bases not matched to a gene; V was cut back by 2 bases and J by 5 bases. This chain's CDR3 is CASSYPTGGRTEAFF. The CDR3 coding sequence is TGTGCCAGCAGTTACCCCACAGGGGGGAGGACTGAAGCTTTCTTT.

This chain links TRBV6-1 with TRBJ1-5, with unresolved D. CDR3 length: 16 amino acids. V was shortened by 4 bases and J by 4 bases, with 17 bases between the two germline ends. The germline gives CDR1 MNHNS, CDR2 SASEGT. The CDR3 spells CASSGSGWIANQPQHF. The CDR3 region has the DNA TGTGCCAGCAGTGGGTCGGGATGGATAGCAAATCAGCCCCAGCATTTT.

The chain links TRBV6-5 to TRBJ1-2; D is perhaps TRBD1 (6 bases). Germline CDR1 MNHEY, CDR2 SVGAGI. Trimming shortened V by 6 bases and J by 0 bases, and 11 bases separated the two germline ends. The CDR3 is made up of 14 amino acids. The DNA of the CDR3 is TGTGCCAGCAGCCGAGACAGGACTAACTATGGCTACACCTTC. As protein: CASSRDRTNYGYTF.

The rearrangement joins TRBV3-1 (or the pseudogene TRBV3-2) to TRBJ2-5, with D perhaps TRBD1 (7 bases). Germline CDR1 reads LGHDT; CDR2 reads YNNKEL (reference sequence). This CDR3 is built from 17 residues. V was cut by 3 bases and J by 5 bases, with 22 bases left in between. The DNA for the CDR3 is TGTGCCAGCAGCCAGCATTCCTTAGCGGCAGGGGGGGAGACCCAGTACTTC. As protein: CASSQHSLAAGGETQYF.

This clone was detected only a few times. This chain connects TRBV6-5 to TRBJ1-1, with TRBD1 matching over 9 bases. The junction had 7 bases not matched to a gene; V was cut back by 10 bases and J by 4 bases. Germline CDR1 reads MNHEY; CDR2 reads SVGAGI. The CDR3 consists of 13 residues. The CDR3 DNA sequence: TGTGCCATTTCTACAGGGGGCGTCACTGAAGCTTTCTTT. Its translation is CAISTGGVTEAFF.

The rearrangement joins TRBV28 to TRBJ1-4, with 10 bases lining up with TRBD1. The CDR3 length is 15 residues. The trim removed 6 bases at V and 8 bases at J, leaving 9 bases unmatched. Per germline, CDR1 MDHEN and CDR2 SYDVKM. The CDR3 bases are TGTGCCAGCAGCCAAGGCGGGACAGGGGACGAAAAACTGTTTTTT. Protein product: CASSQGGTGDEKLFF.

This rearrangement joins TRBV18 to TRBJ2-1, with TRBD2 matching 12 bases. After removal of 4 bases from V and 4 bases from J, the junction contained 8 bases not matched to a gene. There are 17 residues in the CDR3. Germline CDR1 is KGHSH and CDR2 is LQKENI. The CDR3 is CASSLRLAGDGYNEQFF. CDR3 nucleotides: TGTGCCAGCTCACTAAGACTAGCGGGAGATGGGTACAATGAGCAGTTCTTC.